The T cell receptor beta chain under discussion was sequenced for a study of metastatic and nonmetastatic thyroid tumors. From the PCR reads, TCRdb re-called clones with MiXCR. The repertoire holds about 20,000 clones, with roughly 22% as singletons. V lost 5 bases, J lost 3 bases, and 11 bases lay in between. The CDR3 is made up of 13 amino acids. Every patient was untreated before thyroid surgery. Sample share makes this clone medium-sized. This sequence joins TRBV12-3 or TRBV12-4 and TRBJ2-7; tentatively, D is TRBD1 (6 bases). This TCR came from a female donor with papillary thyroid cancer or a benign thyroid nodule (not recorded which). Some clones in this sample may be carry-over from other donors' samples. The sequencing sample was made of tumor tissue. DNA for the CDR3: TGTGCCAGCAGTCTCGGACAGATCTACGAGCAGTACTTC. Translated: CASSLGQIYEQYF.